The clone carrying this TCR beta chain was counted a few times. One junction end does not reproduce the germline sequence, and a read error may be involved. The CDR3 runs to 14 residues. Germline lookup yields CDR1 SGHTA and CDR2 FQGNSA. The data were obtained in a study of blood T cells in healthy people across ages. Through a sample-barcoded 5' primer and a J-beta primer mix, a second PCR was run for roughly 6 to 12 cycles. TCRdb recomputed calls from the 5' RACE reads with MiXCR, one row per CDR3 protein. The table lists 850,000 or so distinct CDR3 sequences, less than 35% of them singletons. V gene TRBV7-2 combines with J gene TRBJ1-2; D not certain. Sequenced material: blood. The clonotype originates from a woman of 80 years or more in good health. CDR3 bases: TGTGCTAGCAGCTTAGCGCCGACGGCCTATGGCTACACCTTC. Amino acid sequence: CASSLAPTAYGYTF.